The T cell receptor beta chain under discussion was sequenced for a study of blood T cell repertoires in COVID-19. Study as a whole: In each case, the material was cDNA or gDNA derived from T cells, B-cell-depleted T cells, or PBMCs.

The table came from immunoSEQ multiplex PCR; TCRdb's copy has only in-frame clones and leaves some out. The sample includes some 250,000 clones, 83% of them seen just once. The ends lost 2 bases at V and 5 bases at J; junction bases unmatched: 4. Germline-derived CDR1 and CDR2 are KGHDR and SFDVKD. The CDR3 covers 16 residues. The chain links TRBV24-1 to TRBJ2-1; 11 positions agree with TRBD2. The specimen sequenced was peripheral blood. The receptor's source is an elderly man with acute or convalescent COVID-19. The CDR3 region is CATSDSSTSGDNEQFF. DNA for the CDR3: TGTGCCACCAGTGATTCCTCGACTAGCGGGGACAATGAGCAGTTCTTC.